This T cell receptor (beta chain) is drawn from a study of blood T cells in healthy people across ages. Study summary: Template switching recovered approximately one barcoded beta molecule for every two T cells.

Through a sample-barcoded 5' primer and a J-beta primer mix, a second PCR was run for about 6 to 12 cycles. TCRdb reanalysed the 5' RACE reads using MiXCR and keeps one entry per CDR3 protein. The table includes about 800,000 distinct CDR3 sequences, roughly 25% detected once. Another study also made use of these data, one on T cells of mothers and their children. According to that study: In the second PCR, M1S primer introduced barcodes and 2-4 random bases. In related and unrelated pairs alike, thymic selection shapes TCR recombination output, with inherited differences minor.

The sequenced sample consisted of blood. The TCR comes from a boy younger than 18 in good health.

CDR3 in amino acids: CASSLAAGGPWNEQYF. DNA for the CDR3: TGTGCCAGCAGCTTAGCCGCGGGGGGGCCGTGGAACGAGCAGTACTTC. The chain combines TRBV7-6 with TRBJ2-7; 9 nucleotides agree with TRBD2. This CDR3 region has 16 residues. The V gene's germline CDR1 is SGHVS and CDR2 FNYEAQ. Trimming removed 0 bases from V and 5 bases from J; junction bases left unmatched: 8.